Here is one TCR beta chain with its context. The antigen it binds to is not known. No base qualities exist here, and no much larger clone lies one base off it. The germline V gene provides CDR1 MNHEY and CDR2 SVGAGI. The trim is 5 bases for V and 6 bases for J, with a gap of 17 bases between the germline ends. From cysteine to phenylalanine, the CDR3 is 15 amino acids long. Only the CDR3 DNA stays, 45 bases, in frame from base 1. The sample is drawn from a study of T cell repertoires in cytomegalovirus infection (dated by TCRdb to between 2018 and 2021). Study-level background: Peptide stimulations targeted recently identified HLA-C-restricted CMV epitopes, whose presentation resists viral immunomodulation, together with well-studied HLA-B-restricted epitopes. Donor HLA type was relevant to the analysis, as public TCR beta signatures indicated carriage of CMV infection together with the matching HLA type. General conclusions and limits of the study: The ex vivo response was dominated by HLA-C-restricted CMV-specific TCR beta clonotypes, and the single most frequent clonotype in two of eight donors was supplied by these HLA-C-restricted clonotypes. Cumulative frequency of public TCR beta family members discriminated carriers of CMV infection plus the relevant HLA type in this cohort and an independent roughly 350-donor cohort.

Sequencing used an Illumina HiSeq 1500. TCRdb took the public reads, trimmed them with fastp at Q25, ran MiXCR for clone calling and kept in-frame beta chains. Rows with one shared CDR3 protein collapse into an entry with the most common genes and DNA. The sample includes tens of thousands of distinct CDR3 sequences, with around 49% observed a single time. Of the sample, 93% is held by the ten largest clones. The treatment or condition label, read with the paper, signifies: in vitro stimulation with specific CMV peptide epitopes to enrich CMV-specific T cells. The source was CD8+ T cells from cultured PBMCs, collected from culture after CMV antigen stimulation. This chain joins TRBV6-5 to TRBJ1-5; there is no confident call for the D gene. The TCR originated in a human donor in good health (CMV status not recorded). Some clones in this sample may be carry-over from other donors' samples. The CDR3 region: CASSERTLGGQPQHF. The DNA is as follows: TGTGCCAGCAGTGAACGGACCCTAGGAGGTCAGCCCCAGCATTTT.